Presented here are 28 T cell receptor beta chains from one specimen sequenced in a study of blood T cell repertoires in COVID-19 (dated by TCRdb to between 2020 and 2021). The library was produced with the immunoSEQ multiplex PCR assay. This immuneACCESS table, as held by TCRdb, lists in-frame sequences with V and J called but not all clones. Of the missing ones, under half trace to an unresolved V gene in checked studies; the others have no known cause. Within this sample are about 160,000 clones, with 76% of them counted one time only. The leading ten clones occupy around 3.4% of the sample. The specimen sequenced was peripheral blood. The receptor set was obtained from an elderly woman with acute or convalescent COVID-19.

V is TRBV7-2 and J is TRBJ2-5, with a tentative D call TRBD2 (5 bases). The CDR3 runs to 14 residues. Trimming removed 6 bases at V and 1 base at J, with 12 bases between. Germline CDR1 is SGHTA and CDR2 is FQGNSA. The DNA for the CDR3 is TGTGCCAGCAGACAGCGGAGCCGCCAAGAGACCCAGTACTTC. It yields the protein CASRQRSRQETQYF.

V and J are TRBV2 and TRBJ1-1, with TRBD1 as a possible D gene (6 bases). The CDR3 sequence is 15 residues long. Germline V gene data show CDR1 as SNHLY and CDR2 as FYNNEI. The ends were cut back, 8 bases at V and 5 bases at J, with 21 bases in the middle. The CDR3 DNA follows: TGTGCCAGCTGGCCCGGGACACGGGAGGGTACTGAAGCTTTCTTT. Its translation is CASWPGTREGTEAFF.

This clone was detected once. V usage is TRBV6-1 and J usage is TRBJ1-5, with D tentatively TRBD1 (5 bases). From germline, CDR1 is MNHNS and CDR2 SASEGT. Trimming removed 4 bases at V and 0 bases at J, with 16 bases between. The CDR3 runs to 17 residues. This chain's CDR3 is CASSVGYGGYSNQPQHF. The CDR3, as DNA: TGTGCCAGCAGTGTCGGGTACGGGGGGTATAGCAATCAGCCCCAGCATTTT.

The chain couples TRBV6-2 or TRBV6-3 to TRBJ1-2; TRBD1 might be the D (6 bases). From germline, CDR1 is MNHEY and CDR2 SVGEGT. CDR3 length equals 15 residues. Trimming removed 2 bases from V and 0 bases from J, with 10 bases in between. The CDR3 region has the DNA TGTGCCAGCAGTTACGGGGGACACACTAACTATGGCTACACCTTC. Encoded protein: CASSYGGHTNYGYTF.

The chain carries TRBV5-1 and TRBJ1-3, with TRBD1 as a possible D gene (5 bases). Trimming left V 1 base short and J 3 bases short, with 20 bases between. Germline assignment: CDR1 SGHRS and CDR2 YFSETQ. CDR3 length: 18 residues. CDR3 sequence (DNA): TGCGCCAGCAGCTTGCTCGGGCCGGGGGGGTCAGTTGGAAACACCATATATTTT. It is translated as CASSLLGPGGSVGNTIYF.

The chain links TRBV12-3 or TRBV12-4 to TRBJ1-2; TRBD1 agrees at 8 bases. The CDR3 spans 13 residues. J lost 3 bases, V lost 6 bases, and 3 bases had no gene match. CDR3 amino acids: CASRDRVYYGYTF. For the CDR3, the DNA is TGTGCCAGCAGGGACAGGGTCTACTATGGCTACACCTTC.

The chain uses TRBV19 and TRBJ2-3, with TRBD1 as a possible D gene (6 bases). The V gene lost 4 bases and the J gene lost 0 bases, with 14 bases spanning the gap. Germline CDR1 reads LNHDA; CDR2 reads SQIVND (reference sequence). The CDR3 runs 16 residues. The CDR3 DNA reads TGTGCCAGTAGTACCACACAGGGATACAGCACAGATACGCAGTATTTT. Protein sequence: CASSTTQGYSTDTQYF.

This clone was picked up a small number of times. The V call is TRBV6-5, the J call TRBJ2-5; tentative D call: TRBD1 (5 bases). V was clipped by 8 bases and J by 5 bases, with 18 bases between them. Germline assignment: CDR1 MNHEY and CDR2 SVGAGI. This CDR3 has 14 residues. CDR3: CASLLAGLEETQYF. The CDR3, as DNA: TGTGCCAGCCTTCTTGCAGGGTTGGAGGAGACCCAGTACTTC.

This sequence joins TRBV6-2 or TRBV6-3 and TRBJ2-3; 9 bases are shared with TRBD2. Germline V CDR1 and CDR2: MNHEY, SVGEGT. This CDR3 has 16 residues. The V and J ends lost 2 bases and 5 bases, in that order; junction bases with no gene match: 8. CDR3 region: CASSYVRGGAVDTQYF. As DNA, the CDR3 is TGTGCCAGCAGTTACGTGCGCGGGGGGGCCGTAGATACGCAGTATTTT.

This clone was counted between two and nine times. DNA of the CDR3: TGTGCCAGCAGAGATGACAGCCACTATGGCTACACCTTC. Protein product: CASRDDSHYGYTF. This sequence joins TRBV2 and TRBJ1-2, with a tentative D call TRBD1 (5 bases). This CDR3 is 13 amino acids long. V shed 6 bases and J shed 3 bases, with 11 bases lying between them. From germline, CDR1 is SNHLY and CDR2 FYNNEI. Supplemented by reference TRBV2 and TRBJ1-2, the full variable domain reads EPEVTQTPSHQVTQMGQEVILRCVPISNHLYFYWYRQILGQKVEFLVSFYNNEISEKSEIFDDQFSVERPDGSNFTLKIRSTKLEDSAMYFCASRDDSHYGYTFGSGTRLTVV.

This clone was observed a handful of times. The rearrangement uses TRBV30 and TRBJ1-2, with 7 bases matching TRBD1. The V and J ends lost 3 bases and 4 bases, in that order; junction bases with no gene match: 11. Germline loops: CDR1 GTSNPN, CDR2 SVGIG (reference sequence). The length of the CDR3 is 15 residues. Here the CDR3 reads CAWRRDSTPAYGYTF. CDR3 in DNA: TGTGCCTGGAGGAGGGACAGCACACCCGCCTATGGCTACACCTTC.

CDR3 amino acids: CASCPENTGNGGYTF. The CDR3 DNA follows: TGTGCCAGCTGTCCCGAAAACACAGGGAATGGCGGCTACACCTTC. V and J are TRBV6-6 and TRBJ1-2, with a tentative D call TRBD1 (6 bases). Trimming stripped 8 bases from V and 8 bases from J, with 24 bases between. The CDR3 extends over 15 amino acids. Per germline, CDR1 MNHNY and CDR2 SVGAGI (reference sequence).

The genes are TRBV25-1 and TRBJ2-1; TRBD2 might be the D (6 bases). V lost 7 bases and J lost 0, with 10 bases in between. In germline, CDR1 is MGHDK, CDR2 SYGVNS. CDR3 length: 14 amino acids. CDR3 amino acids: CASKDGSSYNEQFF. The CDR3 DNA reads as TGTGCCAGCAAGGACGGGAGCTCCTACAATGAGCAGTTCTTC.

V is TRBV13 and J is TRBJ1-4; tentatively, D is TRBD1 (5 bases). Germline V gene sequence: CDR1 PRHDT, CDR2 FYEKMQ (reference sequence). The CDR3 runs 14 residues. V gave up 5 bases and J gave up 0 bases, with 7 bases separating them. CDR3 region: CASSRQSTNEKLFF. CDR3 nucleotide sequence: TGTGCCAGCAGCCGACAGTCAACTAATGAAAAACTGTTTTTT.

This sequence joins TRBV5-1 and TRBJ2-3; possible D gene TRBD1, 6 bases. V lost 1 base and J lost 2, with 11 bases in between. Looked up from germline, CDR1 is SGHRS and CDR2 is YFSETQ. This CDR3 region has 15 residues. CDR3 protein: CASSLFQGPTDTQYF. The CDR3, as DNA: TGCGCCAGCAGCTTGTTTCAGGGGCCCACAGATACGCAGTATTTT.

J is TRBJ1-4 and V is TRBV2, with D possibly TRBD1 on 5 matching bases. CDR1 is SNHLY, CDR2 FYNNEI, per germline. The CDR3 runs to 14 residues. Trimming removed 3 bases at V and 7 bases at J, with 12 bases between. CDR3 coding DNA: TGTGCCAGCAGTGAGGAGGGGCTAAGTGAAAAACTGTTTTTT. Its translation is CASSEEGLSEKLFF.

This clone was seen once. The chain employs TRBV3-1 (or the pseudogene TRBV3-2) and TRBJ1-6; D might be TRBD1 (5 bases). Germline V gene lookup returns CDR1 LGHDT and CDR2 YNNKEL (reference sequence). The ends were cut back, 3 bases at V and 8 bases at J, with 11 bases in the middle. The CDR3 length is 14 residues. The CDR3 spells CASSHGRADSPLHF. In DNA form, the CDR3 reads TGTGCCAGCAGCCACGGCAGGGCGGATTCACCCCTCCACTTT.

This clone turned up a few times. The CDR3 nucleotides read TGTGCCAGTATCTCCCGGGACAGGGGAAGGTATGGCTACACCTTC. Its protein product is CASISRDRGRYGYTF. The chain joins TRBV19 to TRBJ1-2; 10 bases fit TRBD1. CDR3 size: 15 residues. Germline CDR1 is LNHDA and CDR2 is SQIVND (reference sequence). With 7 bases clipped from V and 5 bases from J, the junction kept 10 bases outside the gene matches.

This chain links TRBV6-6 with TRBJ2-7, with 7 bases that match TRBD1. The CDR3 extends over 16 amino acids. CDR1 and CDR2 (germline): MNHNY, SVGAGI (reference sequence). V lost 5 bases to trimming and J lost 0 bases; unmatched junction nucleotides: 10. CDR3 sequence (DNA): TGTGCCAGCAGTCCACGACAGGGAATTACCTCCTACGAGCAGTACTTC. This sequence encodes CASSPRQGITSYEQYF.

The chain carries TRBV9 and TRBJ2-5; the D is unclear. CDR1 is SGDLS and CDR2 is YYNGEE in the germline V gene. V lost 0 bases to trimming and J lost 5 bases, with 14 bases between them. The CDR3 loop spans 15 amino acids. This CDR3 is CASSVEPNFGETQYF. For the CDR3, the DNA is TGTGCCAGCAGCGTAGAACCTAATTTCGGGGAGACCCAGTACTTC.

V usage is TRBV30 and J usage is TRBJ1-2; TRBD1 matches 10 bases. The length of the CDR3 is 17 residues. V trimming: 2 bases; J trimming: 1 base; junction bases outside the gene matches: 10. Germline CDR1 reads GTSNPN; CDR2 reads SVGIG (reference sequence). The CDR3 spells CAWSRGTGALVNYGYTF. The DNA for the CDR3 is TGTGCCTGGAGTAGAGGGACAGGGGCCCTGGTTAACTATGGCTACACCTTC.

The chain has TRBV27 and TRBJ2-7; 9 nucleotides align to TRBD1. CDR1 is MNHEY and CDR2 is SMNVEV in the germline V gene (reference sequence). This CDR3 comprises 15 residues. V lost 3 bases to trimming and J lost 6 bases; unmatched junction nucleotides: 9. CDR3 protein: CASSFPGTGYGEQYF. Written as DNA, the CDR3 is TGTGCCAGCAGTTTCCCTGGGACAGGGTATGGCGAGCAGTACTTC.

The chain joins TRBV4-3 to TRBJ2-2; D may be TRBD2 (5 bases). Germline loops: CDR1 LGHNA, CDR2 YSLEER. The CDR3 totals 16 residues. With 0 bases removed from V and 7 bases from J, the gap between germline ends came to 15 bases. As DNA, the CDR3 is TGCGCCAGCAGCCAAGAGCGGGCCTCCAAGGGCGGGGAGCTGTTTTTT. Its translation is CASSQERASKGGELFF.

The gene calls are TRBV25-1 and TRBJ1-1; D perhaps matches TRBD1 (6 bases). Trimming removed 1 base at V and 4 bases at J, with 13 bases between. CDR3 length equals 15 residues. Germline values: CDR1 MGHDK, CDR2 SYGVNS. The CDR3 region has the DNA TGTGCCAGCAGTGAATTAGTGGACAGACGCACTGAAGCTTTCTTT. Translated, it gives CASSELVDRRTEAFF.

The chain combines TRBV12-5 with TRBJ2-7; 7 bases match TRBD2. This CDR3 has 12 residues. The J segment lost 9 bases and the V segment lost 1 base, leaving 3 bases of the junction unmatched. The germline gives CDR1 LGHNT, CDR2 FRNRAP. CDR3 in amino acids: CASGLAGGGQYF. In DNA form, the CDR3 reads TGTGCTAGTGGTTTGGCGGGGGGAGGGCAGTACTTC.

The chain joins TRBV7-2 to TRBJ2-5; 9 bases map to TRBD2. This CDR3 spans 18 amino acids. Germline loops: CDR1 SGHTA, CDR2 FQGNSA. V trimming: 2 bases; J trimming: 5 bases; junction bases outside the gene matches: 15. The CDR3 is CASSLYLSGGLFTETQYF. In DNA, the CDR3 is TGTGCCAGCAGCTTATATCTTAGCGGGGGTTTATTTACGGAGACCCAGTACTTC.

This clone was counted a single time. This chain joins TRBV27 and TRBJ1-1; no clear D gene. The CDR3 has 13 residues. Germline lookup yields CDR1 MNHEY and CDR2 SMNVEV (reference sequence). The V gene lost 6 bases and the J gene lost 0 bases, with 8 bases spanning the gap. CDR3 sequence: CASSSHMNTEAFF. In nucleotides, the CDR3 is TGTGCCAGCAGCTCTCACATGAACACTGAAGCTTTCTTT.

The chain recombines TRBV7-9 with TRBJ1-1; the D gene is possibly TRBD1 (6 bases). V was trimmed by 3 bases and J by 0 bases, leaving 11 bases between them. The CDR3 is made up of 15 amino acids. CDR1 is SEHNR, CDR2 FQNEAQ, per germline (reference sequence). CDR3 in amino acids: CASSFRGLVNTEAFF. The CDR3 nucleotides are TGTGCCAGCAGCTTCAGGGGTCTGGTGAACACTGAAGCTTTCTTT.